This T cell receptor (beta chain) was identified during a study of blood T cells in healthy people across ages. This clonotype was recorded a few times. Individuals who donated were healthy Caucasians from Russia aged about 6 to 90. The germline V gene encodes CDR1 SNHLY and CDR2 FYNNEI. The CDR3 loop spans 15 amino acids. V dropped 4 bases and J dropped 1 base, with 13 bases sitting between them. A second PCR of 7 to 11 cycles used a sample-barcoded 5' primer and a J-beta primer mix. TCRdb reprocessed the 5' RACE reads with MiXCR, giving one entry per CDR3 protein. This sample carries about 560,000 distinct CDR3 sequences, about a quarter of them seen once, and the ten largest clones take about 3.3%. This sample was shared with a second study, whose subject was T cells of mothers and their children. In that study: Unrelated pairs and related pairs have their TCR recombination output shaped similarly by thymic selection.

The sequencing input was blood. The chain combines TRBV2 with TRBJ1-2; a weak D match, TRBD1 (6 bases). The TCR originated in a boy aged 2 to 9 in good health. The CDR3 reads CASSATGSLNYGYTF. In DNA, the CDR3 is TGTGCCAGCAGTGCCACAGGGTCCCTTAACTATGGCTACACCTTC.